The rows below give T cell receptor beta chains drawn from one sample of a study of vaccination effects on CD4 cells after COVID-19. These TCRs' antigens remain unknown. Produced via immunoSEQ multiplex PCR; TCRdb's table is partial and in-frame only. The sample yields roughly 68,000 clones, 74% seen once. The sample was CD4+ T cells from PBMCs cultured with HCoV-229E spike peptides, taken after COVID-19 vaccination. The receptors were sampled from a human donor who received a COVID-19 vaccine. The CDR3 runs from the conserved cysteine through the conserved F or W. Each record gives: D gene, J gene, clone size, V gene, CDR3 length, CDR3 DNA, CDR3 protein. A D gene is named only where the DNA matches it firmly. Rows may omit the clone size; those that give it use once, few, many or a size class.

D: .; J: TRBJ1-2; size: once; V: TRBV4-3; length: 16; DNA: TGCGCCAGCAGCCAAGGGGGATACCGGGGTCGGGATGGCTACACCTTC; CDR3: CASSQGGYRGRDGYTF
D: TRBD2; J: TRBJ2-5; size: .; V: TRBV12-5; length: 20; DNA: TGTGCTAGTGGTTTGGTAGGACTAGCGGGAGCTAAAACACGTCCGGAGACCCAGTACTTC; CDR3: CASGLVGLAGAKTRPETQYF
D: .; J: TRBJ2-1; size: .; V: TRBV6-5; length: 15; DNA: TGTGCCAGCACCTACGGAGAGAACTCCTACAATGAGCAGTTCTTC; CDR3: CASTYGENSYNEQFF
D: TRBD1; J: TRBJ1-1; size: .; V: TRBV24-1; length: 14; DNA: TGTGCCACCTCGACAGGGCTAGAGAACACTGAAGCTTTCTTT; CDR3: CATSTGLENTEAFF
D: .; J: TRBJ1-2; size: .; V: TRBV6-6; length: 14; DNA: TGTGCCAGCAGTCCAAGACAGGCCAACTATGGCTACACCTTC; CDR3: CASSPRQANYGYTF
D: TRBD1; J: TRBJ2-1; size: .; V: TRBV18; length: 15; DNA: TGTGCCAGCTCACAAACCAGACAGGGTGGCGATGAGCAGTTCTTC; CDR3: CASSQTRQGGDEQFF
D: TRBD1; J: TRBJ1-5; size: .; V: TRBV15; length: 16; DNA: TGTGCCACCAGCAGAGGGGGGACAGGTAGCAATCAGCCCCAGCATTTT; CDR3: CATSRGGTGSNQPQHF
D: .; J: TRBJ1-5; size: .; V: TRBV24-1; length: 15; DNA: TGTGCCACCGGGTCTCATCAGGGAGACAATCAGCCCCAGCATTTT; CDR3: CATGSHQGDNQPQHF
D: TRBD1; J: TRBJ1-1; size: .; V: TRBV5-1; length: 17; DNA: TGCGCCAGCAGCAGTCGACAGGGGGCGAGAGGAAACACTGAAGCTTTCTTT; CDR3: CASSSRQGARGNTEAFF
D: .; J: TRBJ2-5; size: .; V: TRBV2; length: 15; DNA: TGTGCCAGCAGTGCGGCAGGGGGGGGAGGGGAGACCCAGTACTTC; CDR3: CASSAAGGGGETQYF
D: .; J: TRBJ1-1; size: .; V: TRBV2; length: 15; DNA: TGTGCCAGCCGCTTCCACTGGGGGGCTGATACTGAAGCTTTCTTT; CDR3: CASRFHWGADTEAFF
D: .; J: TRBJ2-2; size: .; V: TRBV12-3/TRBV12-4; length: 10; DNA: TGTGCCAGCAGTCGCGGGGAGCTGTTTTTT; CDR3: CASSRGELFF
D: .; J: TRBJ2-1; size: .; V: TRBV7-8; length: 13; DNA: TGTGCCAGCAGTTCGAACAGGGCCAATGAGCAGTTCTTC; CDR3: CASSSNRANEQFF
D: .; J: TRBJ2-3; size: .; V: TRBV6-5; length: 14; DNA: TGTGCCAGCAAGGCCAGGACGGGCACAGATACGCAGTATTTT; CDR3: CASKARTGTDTQYF
D: .; J: TRBJ2-1; size: .; V: TRBV2; length: 14; DNA: TGTGCCAGCAGTGGGACTACACAGGGCTACGAGCAGTTCTTC; CDR3: CASSGTTQGYEQFF
D: .; J: TRBJ2-6; size: .; V: TRBV7-3; length: 18; DNA: TGTGCCAGCAGCTTAACTGATCCCAGATCTTCTGGGGCCAACGTCCTGACTTTC; CDR3: CASSLTDPRSSGANVLTF
D: .; J: TRBJ2-1; size: once; V: TRBV25-1; length: 16; DNA: TGTGCCAGCAGTCCCCCCGGGACTGCTTCCTACAATGAGCAGTTCTTC; CDR3: CASSPPGTASYNEQFF
D: .; J: TRBJ1-1; size: once; V: TRBV10-1; length: 13; DNA: TGCGCCAGCAGTGGACAGAGGAACACTGAAGCTTTCTTT; CDR3: CASSGQRNTEAFF
D: TRBD1; J: TRBJ2-1; size: once; V: TRBV10-3; length: 16; DNA: TGTGCCATCAGTAGGACAGGGGCTCCGGGGTACAATGAGCAGTTCTTC; CDR3: CAISRTGAPGYNEQFF
D: .; J: TRBJ2-1; size: .; V: TRBV7-2; length: 17; DNA: TGTGCCAGCAGCTTATCGGGGCGTGGAGGCTCCTACAATGAGCAGTTCTTC; CDR3: CASSLSGRGGSYNEQFF
D: .; J: TRBJ2-3; size: .; V: TRBV6-5; length: 15; DNA: TGTGCCAGCAGTTCAGGCTTCACCAGCACAGATACGCAGTATTTT; CDR3: CASSSGFTSTDTQYF
D: .; J: TRBJ1-2; size: .; V: TRBV5-6; length: 12; DNA: TGTGCCAGCAGCTACACAGCCTATGGCTACACCTTC; CDR3: CASSYTAYGYTF
D: .; J: TRBJ2-3; size: .; V: TRBV7-2; length: 16; DNA: TGTGCCAGCAGCTTAAGACCGAATGGGGGCACAGATACGCAGTATTTT; CDR3: CASSLRPNGGTDTQYF
D: .; J: TRBJ1-2; size: .; V: TRBV12-3/TRBV12-4; length: 12; DNA: TGTGCCAGCAGCTCAGTCCTCTATGGCTACACCTTC; CDR3: CASSSVLYGYTF
D: TRBD1; J: TRBJ1-2; size: .; V: TRBV18; length: 13; DNA: TGTGCCAGCTCACCCGACAGGGGTCGTGGCTACACCTTC; CDR3: CASSPDRGRGYTF
D: .; J: TRBJ1-6; size: .; V: TRBV5-1; length: 15; DNA: TGCGCCAGCAGCTTGTTGGGAACCGATAATTCACCCCTCCACTTT; CDR3: CASSLLGTDNSPLHF
D: .; J: TRBJ2-5; size: .; V: TRBV6-2/TRBV6-3; length: 15; DNA: TGTGCCAGCAGCCGACAAGGGGGGGGAAGGGAGACCCAGTACTTC; CDR3: CASSRQGGGRETQYF
D: .; J: TRBJ1-5; size: .; V: TRBV18; length: 16; DNA: TGTGCCAGCTCGCCCGGGACCTCATATAGCAATCAGCCCCAGCATTTT; CDR3: CASSPGTSYSNQPQHF
D: TRBD1; J: TRBJ2-3; size: .; V: TRBV5-1; length: 15; DNA: TGCGCCAGCAGCTTGGTAGGGACAGACACAGATACGCAGTATTTT; CDR3: CASSLVGTDTDTQYF
D: .; J: TRBJ2-2; size: .; V: TRBV3-1/TRBV3-2; length: 15; DNA: TGTGCCAGCAGCCAATGGGGGGCGAACACCGGGGAGCTGTTTTTT; CDR3: CASSQWGANTGELFF
D: .; J: TRBJ2-1; size: .; V: TRBV27; length: 12; DNA: TGTGCCAGCAGTTCCCTCTCCTTTGAGCAGTTCTTC; CDR3: CASSSLSFEQFF
D: TRBD2; J: TRBJ2-5; size: .; V: TRBV7-2; length: 17; DNA: TGTGCCAGCAGCTTAAAGGGGGGACTAGCGGGGGTTGGGACCCAGTACTTC; CDR3: CASSLKGGLAGVGTQYF
D: .; J: TRBJ1-2; size: few; V: TRBV25-1; length: 14; DNA: TGTGCCAGCAGTGAATTTATGGATAACTATGGCTACACCTTC; CDR3: CASSEFMDNYGYTF
D: .; J: TRBJ2-1; size: .; V: TRBV24-1; length: 15; DNA: TGTGCCACCACCGGAGGGTCGGGCTCCTACAATGAGCAGTTCTTC; CDR3: CATTGGSGSYNEQFF
D: .; J: TRBJ1-6; size: .; V: TRBV6-1; length: 17; DNA: TGTGCCAGCAGTGAAGCCCGGGGTACCACGGGGTTTTCACCCCTCCACTTT; CDR3: CASSEARGTTGFSPLHF
D: .; J: TRBJ1-5; size: .; V: TRBV5-5; length: 10; DNA: TGTGCCAGCCTTCGGCAGCCCCAGCATTTT; CDR3: CASLRQPQHF
D: .; J: TRBJ1-1; size: few; V: TRBV30; length: 12; DNA: TGTGCCGCAAGACCAGGGAACACTGAAGCTTTCTTT; CDR3: CAARPGNTEAFF
D: .; J: TRBJ1-5; size: .; V: TRBV7-2; length: 12; DNA: TGTGCCAGCAGCTTGAGCAATCAGCCCCAGCATTTT; CDR3: CASSLSNQPQHF
D: .; J: TRBJ2-2; size: few; V: TRBV5-1; length: 16; DNA: TGCGCCAGCAGCTTGGAGGGCAGGGTGGACACCGGGGAGCTGTTTTTT; CDR3: CASSLEGRVDTGELFF
D: TRBD1; J: TRBJ1-4; size: few; V: TRBV5-8; length: 15; DNA: TGTGCCAGCAGACCGAAGGGACAGTTAGATGAAAAACTGTTTTTT; CDR3: CASRPKGQLDEKLFF
D: TRBD1; J: TRBJ1-1; size: .; V: TRBV2; length: 14; DNA: TGTGCCAGCACCGGACAGGGGATGAACACTGAAGCTTTCTTT; CDR3: CASTGQGMNTEAFF
D: .; J: TRBJ2-1; size: .; V: TRBV18; length: 16; DNA: TGTGCCAGCTCGACTACATCCGACCTTACCTACAATGAGCAGTTCTTC; CDR3: CASSTTSDLTYNEQFF
D: TRBD1; J: TRBJ2-5; size: .; V: TRBV29-1; length: 12; DNA: TGCAGCGTGGGACAGGGAACAGAGACCCAGTACTTC; CDR3: CSVGQGTETQYF
D: TRBD1; J: TRBJ2-2; size: few; V: TRBV11-3; length: 14; DNA: TGTGCCAGCAGCGACTCAACAGGGGCCGGGGAGCTGTTTTTT; CDR3: CASSDSTGAGELFF